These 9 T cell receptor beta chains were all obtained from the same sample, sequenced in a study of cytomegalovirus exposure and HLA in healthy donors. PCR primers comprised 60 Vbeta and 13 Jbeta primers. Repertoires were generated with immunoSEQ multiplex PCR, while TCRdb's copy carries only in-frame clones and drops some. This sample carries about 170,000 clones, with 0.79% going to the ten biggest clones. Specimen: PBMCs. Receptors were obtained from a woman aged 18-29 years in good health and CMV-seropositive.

Written as DNA, the CDR3 is TGTGCCAGCAGCGGGACAGGGGGAGGCTATGGCTACACCTTC. The encoded protein is CASSGTGGGYGYTF. The chain recombines TRBV2 with TRBJ1-2; the match to TRBD1 covers 11 bases. The CDR3 length is 14 residues. J gave up 4 bases and V 6 bases, and 4 bases lay outside the gene matches. Germline CDR1 SNHLY, CDR2 FYNNEI.

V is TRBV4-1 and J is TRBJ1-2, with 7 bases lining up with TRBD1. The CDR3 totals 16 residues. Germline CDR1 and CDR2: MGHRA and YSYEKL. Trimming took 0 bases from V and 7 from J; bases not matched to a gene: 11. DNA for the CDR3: TGCGCCAGCAGCCAAGATGGACAGGCTACCCTCTTTGGCTACACCTTC. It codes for CASSQDGQATLFGYTF.

CDR3 bases: TGCGCCAGCAGCCCCTCACAGGGGGCTACGAACACTGAAGCTTTCTTT. Translated: CASSPSQGATNTEAFF. The chain links TRBV5-1 to TRBJ1-1; TRBD1 matches 9 bases. The length of the CDR3 is 16 residues. V lost 4 bases to trimming and J lost 1 base; unmatched junction nucleotides: 8. The germline CDR1 and CDR2 sequences are SGHRS and YFSETQ.

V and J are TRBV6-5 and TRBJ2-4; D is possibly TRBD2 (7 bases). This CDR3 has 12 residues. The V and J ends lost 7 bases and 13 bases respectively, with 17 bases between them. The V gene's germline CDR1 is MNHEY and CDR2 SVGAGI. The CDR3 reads CASIGGGAEQYF. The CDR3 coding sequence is TGTGCCAGCATCGGAGGGGGGGCAGAGCAGTACTTC.

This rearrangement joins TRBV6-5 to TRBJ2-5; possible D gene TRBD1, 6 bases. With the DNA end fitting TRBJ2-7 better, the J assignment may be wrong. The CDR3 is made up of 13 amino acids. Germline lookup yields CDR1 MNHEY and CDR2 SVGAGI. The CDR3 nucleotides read TGTGCCAGCAGTTATCAGACAGGAGGCGAGCAGTACTTC. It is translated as CASSYQTGGEQYF.

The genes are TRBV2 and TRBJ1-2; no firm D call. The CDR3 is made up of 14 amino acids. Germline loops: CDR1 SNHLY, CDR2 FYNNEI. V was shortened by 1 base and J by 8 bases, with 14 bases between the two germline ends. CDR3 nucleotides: TGTGCCAGCAGTGAAGGGGCCGGACCGGGAGGCTACACCTTC. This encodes CASSEGAGPGGYTF. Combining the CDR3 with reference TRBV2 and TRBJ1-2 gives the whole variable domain EPEVTQTPSHQVTQMGQEVILRCVPISNHLYFYWYRQILGQKVEFLVSFYNNEISEKSEIFDDQFSVERPDGSNFTLKIRSTKLEDSAMYFCASSEGAGPGGYTFGSGTRLTVV.

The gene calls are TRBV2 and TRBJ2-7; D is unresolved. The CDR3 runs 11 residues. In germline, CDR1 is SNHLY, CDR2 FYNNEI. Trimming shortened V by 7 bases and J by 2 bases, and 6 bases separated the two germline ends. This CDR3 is CASTKAYEQYF. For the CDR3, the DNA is TGTGCCAGCACTAAAGCCTACGAGCAGTACTTC.

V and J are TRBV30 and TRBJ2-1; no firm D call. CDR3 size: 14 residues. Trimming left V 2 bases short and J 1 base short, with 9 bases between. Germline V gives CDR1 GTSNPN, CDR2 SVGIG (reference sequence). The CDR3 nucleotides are TGTGCCTGGAGTCTGTGGGCTTCCTACAATGAGCAGTTCTTC. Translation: CAWSLWASYNEQFF. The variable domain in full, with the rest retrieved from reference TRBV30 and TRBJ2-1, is SQTIHQWPATLVQPVGSPLSLECTVEGTSNPNLYWYRQAAGRGLQLLFYSVGIGQISSEVPQNLSASRPQDRQFILSSKKLLLSDSGFYLCAWSLWASYNEQFFGPGTRLTVL.

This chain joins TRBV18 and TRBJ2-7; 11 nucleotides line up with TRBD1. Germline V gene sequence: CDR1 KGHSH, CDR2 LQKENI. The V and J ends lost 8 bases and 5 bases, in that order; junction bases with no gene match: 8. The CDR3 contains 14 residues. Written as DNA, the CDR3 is TGTGCCAGCACCCGGGACAGGGGGAGGGACGAGCAGTACTTC. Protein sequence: CASTRDRGRDEQYF. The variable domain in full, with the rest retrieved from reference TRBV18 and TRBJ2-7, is NAGVMQNPRHLVRRRGQEARLRCSPMKGHSHVYWYRQLPEEGLKFMVYLQKENIIDESGMPKERFSAEFPKEGPSILRIQQVVRGDSAAYFCASTRDRGRDEQYFGPGTRLTVT.